The next 28 T cell receptor beta chains were all read from a single sample in a study of identical twins. A single record per CDR3 protein comes from TCRdb applying MiXCR to the 5' RACE reads. Counted here are more than 1.5 million distinct CDR3 sequences, 25% to 35% occurring once; the ten biggest clones make up less than 0.35%. Material for sequencing was cord blood. The receptors originated from a newborn girl in good health.

This chain links TRBV6-5 with TRBJ1-2; 7 positions match TRBD1. Germline V gene lookup returns CDR1 MNHEY and CDR2 SVGAGI. J lost 1 base, V lost 0 bases, and 2 bases had no gene match. The CDR3 has 15 amino acids. CDR3 residues: CASSYSGQSNYGYTF. In DNA, the CDR3 is TGTGCCAGCAGTTACTCGGGACAGAGTAACTATGGCTACACCTTC.

The rearrangement uses TRBV29-1 and TRBJ1-1, with unresolved D. The CDR3 totals 15 residues. Germline-derived CDR1 and CDR2 are SQVTM and ANQGSEA. Trimming took 5 bases from V and 1 from J, leaving 17 bases between them. The CDR3: CSVPRTGRENTEAFF. CDR3 sequence (DNA): TGCAGCGTTCCCCGGACGGGCCGAGAGAACACTGAAGCTTTCTTT.

This chain joins TRBV20-1 and TRBJ1-1; maybe TRBD1 (6 bases). The V end was cut by 6 bases, the J end by 1 base, with 9 bases between. The germline V gene encodes CDR1 DFQATT and CDR2 SNEGSKA (reference sequence). The length of the CDR3 is 12 residues. The CDR3 DNA sequence: TGCAGTGCCCCCAGGGGGAACACTGAAGCTTTCTTT. Protein sequence: CSAPRGNTEAFF.

J is TRBJ2-2 and V is TRBV5-1; D gene ambiguous. The V gene lost 1 base and the J gene lost 2 bases, with 9 bases spanning the gap. The length of the CDR3 is 15 residues. From germline, CDR1 is SGHRS and CDR2 YFSETQ. CDR3 nucleotides: TGCGCCAGCAGCTTGCTTAACTATAACACCGGGGAGCTGTTTTTT. It is translated as CASSLLNYNTGELFF.

The chain couples TRBV19 to TRBJ2-3; 8 positions agree with TRBD1. Unmatched junction bases numbered 5, after V lost 3 bases and J lost 0 bases. The CDR3 runs 16 residues. In germline, CDR1 is LNHDA, CDR2 SQIVND (reference sequence). This CDR3 is CASSMDRDSSTDTQYF. For the CDR3, the DNA is TGTGCCAGTAGTATGGACAGGGATTCGAGCACAGATACGCAGTATTTT.

On this clonotype: This may arise from a read error, as a much more abundant clone is one base away. J is TRBJ2-5 and V is TRBV14; tentatively, D is TRBD2 (6 bases). The end of the DNA fits TRBJ2-4 better, so the J call may be wrong. Germline V gene data show CDR1 as SGHDN and CDR2 as FVKESK. The CDR3 contains 15 residues. This chain's CDR3 is CASSQPRDFKTIQYF. The CDR3 DNA sequence: TGTGCCAGCAGCCAACCCAGGGACTTCAAAACCATTCAGTACTTC.

The chain employs TRBV7-2 and TRBJ1-3, with 7 bases aligning to TRBD1. The CDR3 spans 15 residues. Germline V gene sequence: CDR1 SGHTA, CDR2 FQGNSA. Trimming cost V 5 bases and J 3 bases; bases outside gene matches: 7. The CDR3 here is CASSPIYRGGNTIYF. DNA for the CDR3: TGTGCCAGCAGCCCTATCTACAGGGGTGGAAACACCATATATTTT.

This clonotype was found a few times. The CDR3 sequence is CSVSGSSTDTQYF. CDR3 in DNA: TGCAGCGTTTCCGGATCTAGCACAGATACGCAGTATTTT. The rearrangement uses TRBV29-1 and TRBJ2-3; no reliable D call. Per germline, CDR1 SQVTM and CDR2 ANQGSEA. The CDR3 loop spans 13 amino acids. V was trimmed by 5 bases and J by 0 bases, leaving 9 bases between them.

The J gene is TRBJ2-1, the V gene TRBV28; TRBD2 matches 12 bases. Per germline, CDR1 MDHEN and CDR2 SYDVKM. V lost 5 bases, J lost 5 bases, and 13 bases stayed unmatched. The CDR3 is 18 amino acids. The CDR3 reads CASSGPPSSGRVHNEQFF. The CDR3 DNA reads TGTGCCAGCAGTGGTCCTCCCTCTAGCGGGAGGGTCCACAATGAGCAGTTCTTC.

The chain carries TRBV5-1 and TRBJ1-5; D possibly corresponds to TRBD1 (6 bases). In germline, CDR1 is SGHRS, CDR2 YFSETQ. V lost 0 bases and J 6 bases, leaving 13 bases between the germline ends. The CDR3 spans 15 residues. CDR3 nucleotides: TGCGCCAGCAGCTTGGACAGGGCAATGGGTCAGCCCCAGCATTTT. Translation gives CASSLDRAMGQPQHF. The entire variable domain, with the rest obtained from reference TRBV5-1 and TRBJ1-5, is as follows: KAGVTQTPRYLIKTRGQQVTLSCSPISGHRSVSWYQQTPGQGLQFLFEYFSETQRNKGNFPGRFSGRQFSNSRSEMNVSTLELGDSALYLCASSLDRAMGQPQHFGDGTRLSIL.

This clonotype was seen a few times. The rearrangement uses TRBV20-1 and TRBJ2-7; D gene ambiguous. The V gene's germline CDR1 is DFQATT and CDR2 SNEGSKA (reference sequence). The V end lost 0 bases, the J end lost 9 bases, and 12 bases lay between the germline ends. This CDR3 is 12 amino acids long. In DNA, the CDR3 is TGCAGTGCTAGAGATGATGGGCCCTCGCAGTACTTC. It specifies CSARDDGPSQYF.

This clonotype was seen a handful of times. V usage is TRBV5-1 and J usage is TRBJ1-2; D uncertain. Germline V gene lookup returns CDR1 SGHRS and CDR2 YFSETQ. V was shortened by 0 bases and J by 9 bases, with 9 bases between the two germline ends. This CDR3 spans 12 amino acids. CDR3 region: CASSLVGLSYTF. CDR3 coding DNA: TGCGCCAGCAGCTTGGTGGGCCTCAGCTACACCTTC.

The chain couples TRBV7-9 to TRBJ2-4, with 7 bases that match TRBD2. V trimming: 3 bases; J trimming: 7 bases; junction bases outside the gene matches: 6. The germline V gene has CDR1 SEHNR and CDR2 FQNEAQ (reference sequence). This CDR3 spans 14 amino acids. The CDR3 DNA reads as TGTGCCAGCAGCTTTTACGGGGGGTTTAACATTCAGTACTTC. As protein: CASSFYGGFNIQYF.

The chain employs TRBV4-1 and TRBJ2-1; 11 bases fit TRBD2. The CDR3 covers 18 residues. The V segment lost 2 bases and the J segment 6 bases; nucleotides outside the gene matches: 12. CDR1 and CDR2 from the germline V gene are MGHRA and YSYEKL. The CDR3 coding sequence is TGCGCCAGCAGCCAACCCACTAGCGGGGGCGTTCTTTCCAATGAGCAGTTCTTC. As protein: CASSQPTSGGVLSNEQFF.

This sequence joins TRBV21-1 and TRBJ2-1; the table gives TRBD2 as D, unverified against the DNA. TRBV21-1 is deemed a pseudogene. The CDR3 length is 20 residues. The CDR3 sequence is CAIAARAGSLAGGVDNEQFF. Written as DNA, the CDR3 is TGTGCCATCGCGGCCCGGGCGGGATCTTTAGCGGGAGGCGTCGACAATGAGCAGTTCTTC.

This clonotype was counted a few times. This chain connects TRBV20-1 to TRBJ2-1; 11 bases are a match to TRBD2. Germline assignment: CDR1 DFQATT and CDR2 SNEGSKA (reference sequence). The CDR3 runs 15 residues. The V segment lost 3 bases and the J segment 9 bases; nucleotides outside the gene matches: 10. The CDR3 region has the DNA TGCAGTGCTAGTCGGACTAGCGGGCCCTTAGGTGAGCAGTTCTTC. This encodes CSASRTSGPLGEQFF.

The V and J genes are TRBV6-1 and TRBJ2-6, with unresolved D. The germline V gene encodes CDR1 MNHNS and CDR2 SASEGT. This CDR3 is 15 amino acids long. Between the trimmed V and J ends, which lost 3 bases and 0 bases, there was a span of 6 bases. The CDR3 DNA reads as TGTGCCAGCAGTGAGGCAGGCTCTGGGGCCAACGTCCTGACTTTC. Translated: CASSEAGSGANVLTF.

The V gene is TRBV7-9, the J gene TRBJ2-5, with a tentative D call TRBD1 (6 bases). TRBJ2-7 matches the DNA end more closely, so the J call is doubtful. Germline CDR1 reads SEHNR; CDR2 reads FQNEAQ (reference sequence). There are 14 residues in the CDR3. The CDR3 loop reads CASSSATGLHEQYF. Written as DNA, the CDR3 is TGTGCCAGCAGCTCGGCGACAGGATTACACGAGCAGTACTTC.

The rearrangement uses TRBV24-1 and TRBJ2-3; TRBD1 aligns across 9 bases. Trimming removed 3 bases from V and 1 base from J; junction bases left unmatched: 1. Germline V gives CDR1 KGHDR, CDR2 SFDVKD. This CDR3 is built from 15 residues. The CDR3 coding sequence is TGTGCCACCAGTGATGGGGACAGGGGCACAGATACGCAGTATTTT. The encoded protein is CATSDGDRGTDTQYF.

The chain carries TRBV3-1 and TRBJ1-2; maybe TRBD1 (6 bases). From germline, CDR1 is LGHDT and CDR2 YNNKEL (reference sequence). This CDR3 has 13 residues. Trimming cost V 7 bases and J 8 bases, with 17 bases left between them. DNA of the CDR3: TGTGCCAGCACCCCTCAGGGGCACGGAGGCTACACCTTC. It encodes CASTPQGHGGYTF. Full variable domain (remainder filled in from reference TRBV3-1 and TRBJ1-2): DTAVSQTPKYLVTQMGNDKSIKCEQNLGHDTMYWYKQDSKKFLKIMFSYNNKELIINETVPNRFSPKSPDKAHLNLHINSLELGDSAVYFCASTPQGHGGYTFGSGTRLTVV.

The rearrangement joins TRBV5-4 to TRBJ2-3; TRBD2 aligns across 9 bases. J was trimmed by 2 bases and V by 6 bases; bases with no gene match: 10. The length of the CDR3 is 16 residues. CDR1 SGHNT and CDR2 YYREEE come from the germline V gene (reference sequence). The chain's CDR3 is CASTFWVAGDTDTQYF. The CDR3 nucleotides read TGTGCCAGCACCTTTTGGGTAGCGGGAGACACAGATACGCAGTATTTT.

J is TRBJ2-1 and V is TRBV6-2 or TRBV6-3; tentative D call: TRBD1 (5 bases). Germline CDR1 and CDR2: MNHEY and SVGEGT. The CDR3 is made up of 13 amino acids. The ends were cut back, 5 bases at V and 12 bases at J, with 17 bases in the middle. CDR3: CASSGAGIQVQFF. The CDR3 DNA reads TGTGCCAGCAGTGGGGCAGGGATTCAGGTGCAGTTCTTC.

On this clonotype itself: A junction boundary mismatches the germline segment, possibly from a read error. The chain couples TRBV15 to TRBJ2-1; D call uncertain. The germline V gene has CDR1 LNHNV and CDR2 YYDKDF (reference sequence). The CDR3 runs 16 residues. CDR3 in amino acids: CVTSRDHLGSYNEQFF. The CDR3 region has the DNA TGTGTCACCAGCAGAGATCACCTAGGGTCCTACAATGAGCAGTTCTTC.

Only a few counts were recorded for this clonotype. The chain is built from TRBV9 and TRBJ2-3; a possible D gene is TRBD1 (5 bases). V lost 3 bases and J 6 bases, leaving 14 bases between the germline ends. The CDR3 has 14 amino acids. The germline V gene encodes CDR1 SGDLS and CDR2 YYNGEE. The CDR3 DNA is TGTGCCAGCAGCGGTCAGGGAAGGAAGGATACGCAGTATTTT. As protein: CASSGQGRKDTQYF.

The chain employs TRBV19 and TRBJ1-1, with TRBD1 as a possible D gene (5 bases). The germline V and J ends were trimmed by 0 bases and 5 bases, with 13 bases remaining between them. The germline V gene has CDR1 LNHDA and CDR2 SQIVND (reference sequence). CDR3 length: 15 residues. CDR3 sequence reads: CASSIERGARTEAFF. In nucleotides, the CDR3 is TGTGCCAGTAGTATAGAAAGGGGCGCAAGGACTGAAGCTTTCTTT.

This clonotype was seen a few times. The chain couples TRBV20-1 to TRBJ1-1; 7 bases agree with TRBD1. This CDR3 has 16 residues. Looked up from germline, CDR1 is DFQATT and CDR2 is SNEGSKA (reference sequence). J was trimmed by 0 bases and V by 0 bases; bases with no gene match: 7. The CDR3 protein is CSARDGRGLMNTEAFF. For the CDR3, the DNA is TGCAGTGCTAGAGATGGGAGGGGGCTCATGAACACTGAAGCTTTCTTT.

The chain joins TRBV28 to TRBJ1-6; TRBD1 might be the D (6 bases). CDR1 is MDHEN, CDR2 SYDVKM, per germline. The CDR3 extends over 17 amino acids. V was cut by 5 bases and J by 9 bases, with 23 bases left in between. The chain's CDR3 is CASSILSLGGALSPLHF. The DNA of the CDR3 is TGTGCCAGCAGTATATTGTCCTTGGGGGGGGCGCTTTCACCCCTCCACTTT.

The chain uses TRBV4-1 and TRBJ2-5; no firm D call. Germline CDR1 MGHRA, CDR2 YSYEKL. V lost 10 bases and J lost 11, with 17 bases in between. CDR3 length: 11 amino acids. CDR3 bases: TGCGCCACCAAGAACTTCAATGAGCAGTACTTC. Translation: CATKNFNEQYF.